Listed below are T cell receptor beta chains from one sample, sequenced in a study of CD8+ T cells in alopecia areata. Assay: immunoSEQ multiplex PCR; the TCRdb copy retains only in-frame clones and omits some. The sample includes about 180,000 clones, roughly 53% of them seen just once. The sequencing used CD8+ T cells sorted from blood, collected at week 24, from a patient treated with tofacitinib. These receptors came from a human donor with alopecia areata. The CDR3 runs from the conserved cysteine through the conserved F or W. Each record gives: J gene, clone size, V gene, D gene, CDR3 protein, CDR3 DNA. The D gene is left open where the match is weak. The listing skips clone size in some rows; elsewhere it reads once, few, many or a size class.

TRBJ1-2 - TRBV6-5 - CASSYSWTDFYGYTF TGTGCCAGCAGTTACTCTTGGACAGACTTCTATGGCTACACCTTC
TRBJ1-1 - TRBV13 TRBD1 CASSLGTVNTEAFF TGTGCCAGCAGCTTGGGGACAGTGAACACTGAAGCTTTCTTT
TRBJ1-2 once TRBV7-9 TRBD1 CASSPRDRDGYTF TGTGCCAGCAGCCCACGGGACAGGGACGGCTACACCTTC
TRBJ1-2 - TRBV27 - CASSPRTAGINGYTF TGTGCCAGCAGTCCCCGAACGGCAGGGATAAATGGCTACACCTTC
TRBJ2-1 once TRBV5-1 - CASSLIQESSYNEQFF TGCGCCAGCAGCCTCATACAGGAGAGCTCCTACAATGAGCAGTTCTTC
TRBJ1-2 - TRBV10-3 TRBD1 CAISESIQGDGYTF TGTGCCATCAGTGAGTCGATACAGGGGGATGGCTACACCTTC
TRBJ2-5 - TRBV7-3 - CASSLGGRQETQYF TGTGCCAGCAGCTTAGGAGGCCGTCAAGAGACCCAGTACTTC
TRBJ2-5 - TRBV5-6 - CASSLATAQETQYF TGTGCCAGCAGCTTGGCCACAGCCCAAGAGACCCAGTACTTC
TRBJ2-7 - TRBV9 - CASSVGRAASYEQYF TGTGCCAGCAGCGTAGGAAGGGCGGCCTCCTACGAGCAGTACTTC
TRBJ2-3 - TRBV29-1 - CSVVETTIGTDTQYF TGCAGCGTTGTCGAGACGACAATAGGCACAGATACGCAGTATTTT
TRBJ2-7 - TRBV6-1 - CASSQGPSYEQYF TGTGCCAGTTCCCAGGGGCCCTCCTACGAGCAGTACTTC
TRBJ1-1 - TRBV29-1 - CSVEDRGRVNTEAFF TGCAGCGTTGAAGATCGGGGCAGAGTGAACACTGAAGCTTTCTTT
TRBJ1-1 few TRBV4-1 - CASSQRARGGMNTEAFF TGCGCCAGCAGCCAACGGGCCCGAGGCGGGATGAACACTGAAGCTTTCTTT
TRBJ1-1 - TRBV29-1 - CSARGANTEAFF TGCAGCGCCCGGGGGGCGAACACTGAAGCTTTCTTT
TRBJ1-1 - TRBV27 TRBD1 CASNVAGSGGLNTEAFF TGTGCCAGCAACGTTGCGGGGTCAGGGGGGTTGAACACTGAAGCTTTCTTT
TRBJ2-5 - TRBV4-3 - CASSQGPVKQETQYF TGCGCCAGCAGCCAAGGACCGGTAAAACAAGAGACCCAGTACTTC
TRBJ2-3 - TRBV27 - CASSPRQQVVTDTQYF TGTGCCAGCAGTCCGCGACAGCAAGTAGTCACAGATACGCAGTATTTT
TRBJ2-3 - TRBV30 - CAWSEGPDTQYF TGTGCCTGGAGTGAGGGGCCAGATACGCAGTATTTT
TRBJ2-1 few TRBV4-3 TRBD2 CASSHDQRGGNEQFF TGCGCCAGCAGCCATGATCAGCGGGGAGGAAATGAGCAGTTCTTC
TRBJ2-7 - TRBV7-8 - CASSPVGSSYEQYF TGTGCCAGCAGCCCGGTGGGGAGCTCCTACGAGCAGTACTTC
TRBJ2-7 - TRBV5-1 TRBD1 CASSLWTGIDEQYF TGCGCCAGCAGCTTGTGGACAGGGATCGACGAGCAGTACTTC